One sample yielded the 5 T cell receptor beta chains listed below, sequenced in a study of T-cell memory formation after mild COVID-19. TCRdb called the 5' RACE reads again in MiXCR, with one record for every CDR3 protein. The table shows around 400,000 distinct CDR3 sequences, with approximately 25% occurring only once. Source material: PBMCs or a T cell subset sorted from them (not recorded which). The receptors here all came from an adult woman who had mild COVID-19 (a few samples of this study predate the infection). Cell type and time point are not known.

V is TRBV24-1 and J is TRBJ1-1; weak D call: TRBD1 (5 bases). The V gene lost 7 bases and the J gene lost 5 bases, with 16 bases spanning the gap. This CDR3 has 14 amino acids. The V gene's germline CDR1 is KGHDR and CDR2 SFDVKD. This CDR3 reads CATSARGSKTEAFF. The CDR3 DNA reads TGTGCCACCAGCGCCCGGGGGTCGAAGACTGAAGCTTTCTTT.

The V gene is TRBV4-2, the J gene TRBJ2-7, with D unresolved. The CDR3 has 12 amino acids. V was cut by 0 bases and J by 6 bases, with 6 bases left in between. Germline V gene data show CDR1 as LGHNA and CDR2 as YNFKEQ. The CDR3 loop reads CASSQETAEQYF. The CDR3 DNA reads TGTGCCAGCAGCCAAGAAACGGCCGAGCAGTACTTC.

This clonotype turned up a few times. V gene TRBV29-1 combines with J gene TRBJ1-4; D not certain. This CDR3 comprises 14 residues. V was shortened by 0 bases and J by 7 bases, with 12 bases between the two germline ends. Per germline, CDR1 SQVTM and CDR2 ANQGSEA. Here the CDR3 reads CSVEDEGTVEKLFF. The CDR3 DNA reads TGCAGCGTTGAAGATGAGGGTACGGTTGAAAAACTGTTTTTT.

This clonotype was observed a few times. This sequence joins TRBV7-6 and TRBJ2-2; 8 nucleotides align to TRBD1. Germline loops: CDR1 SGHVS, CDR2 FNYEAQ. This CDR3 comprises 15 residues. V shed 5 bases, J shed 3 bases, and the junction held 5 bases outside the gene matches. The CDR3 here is CASSKDRDYTGELFF. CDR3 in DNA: TGTGCCAGCAGCAAGGACAGGGATTACACCGGGGAGCTGTTTTTT.

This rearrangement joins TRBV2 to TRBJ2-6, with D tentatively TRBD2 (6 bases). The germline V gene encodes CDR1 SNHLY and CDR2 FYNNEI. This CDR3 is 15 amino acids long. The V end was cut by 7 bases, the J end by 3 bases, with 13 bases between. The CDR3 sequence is CASTPRENGANVLTF. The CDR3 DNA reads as TGTGCCAGCACCCCCCGGGAGAATGGGGCCAACGTCCTGACTTTC.